Below, 25 T cell receptor beta chains from the same sample are listed, as sequenced in a study of cytomegalovirus exposure and HLA in healthy donors. PCR amplification relied on 60 Vbeta primers (plus 13 Jbeta primers). TCRdb keeps only in-frame clones here, not all; method: immunoSEQ multiplex PCR. The sample contains under 200,000 clones, roughly 73% of which appear only once. The sample taken for sequencing was PBMCs. These receptor sequences come from a woman in her twenties or thirties in good health and CMV-seronegative.

This sequence joins TRBV27 and TRBJ2-3; D might be TRBD1 (6 bases). CDR1 is MNHEY and CDR2 is SMNVEV in the germline V gene (reference sequence). The length of the CDR3 is 14 residues. Trimming stripped 3 bases from V and 7 bases from J, with 14 bases between. CDR3 DNA: TGTGCCAGCAGTTTCACAGGGACAACACATACGCAGTATTTT. The encoded protein is CASSFTGTTHTQYF.

The chain has TRBV4-2 and TRBJ1-1; the match to TRBD1 covers 8 bases. Unmatched junction bases numbered 1, after V lost 3 bases and J lost 1 base. The CDR3 length is 14 residues. The germline CDR1 and CDR2 sequences are LGHNA and YNFKEQ. The CDR3 nucleotides read TGTGCCAGCAGCCACGGACAGGGGAACACTGAAGCTTTCTTT. This translates into CASSHGQGNTEAFF.

The chain employs TRBV4-3 and TRBJ2-1; 7 nucleotides match TRBD2. Germline values: CDR1 LGHNA, CDR2 YSLEER. The CDR3 contains 17 residues. V was clipped by 1 base and J by 4 bases; unmatched bases: 10. DNA of the CDR3: TGCGCCAGCAGCCAAGTGAACGGGAGGAGTGGTTACAATGAGCAGTTCTTC. Its translation: CASSQVNGRSGYNEQFF.

The chain's CDR3 is CASSIGYGIEAFF. The CDR3 nucleotides are TGTGCCAGTAGTATTGGGTACGGGATCGAAGCTTTCTTT. The chain recombines TRBV19 with TRBJ1-1, with D unresolved. Trimming cost V 3 bases and J 8 bases, with 13 bases left between them. Germline CDR1 LNHDA, CDR2 SQIVND (reference sequence). The CDR3 loop spans 13 amino acids.

There are a few counts of this clone. V usage is TRBV7-9 and J usage is TRBJ2-3, with D maybe TRBD2 (6 bases). This CDR3 has 16 residues. Looked up from germline, CDR1 is SEHNR and CDR2 is FQNEAQ (reference sequence). The V end was cut by 0 bases, the J end by 4 bases, with 14 bases between. This CDR3 is CASSLARDEVSDTQYF. The CDR3 coding sequence is TGTGCCAGCAGCTTAGCGCGGGATGAAGTCTCAGATACGCAGTATTTT.

The rearrangement joins TRBV14 to TRBJ2-5; D may be TRBD1 (5 bases). Trimming removed 1 base from V and 5 bases from J, with 14 bases in between. The V gene's germline CDR1 is SGHDN and CDR2 FVKESK. The CDR3 consists of 15 residues. CDR3 amino acids: CASSQGLGLEETQYF. The CDR3, as DNA: TGTGCCAGCAGCCAAGGTCTGGGGCTAGAGGAGACCCAGTACTTC.

The CDR3 sequence: CASSSTKARATEKLFF. The DNA of the CDR3 is TGTGCCAGCAGCTCCACTAAAGCGAGGGCTACTGAAAAACTGTTTTTT. The chain couples TRBV7-8 to TRBJ1-4; D unresolved. The CDR3 extends over 16 amino acids. The V gene lost 4 bases and the J gene lost 7 bases, with 19 bases spanning the gap. Germline lookup yields CDR1 SGHVS and CDR2 FQNEAQ.

The V call is TRBV7-3, the J call TRBJ2-2; 8 positions agree with TRBD2. Trimming took 2 bases from V and 3 from J; bases not matched to a gene: 5. This CDR3 has 16 amino acids. Germline loops: CDR1 SGHTA, CDR2 FQGTGA. The CDR3 coding sequence is TGTGCCAGCAGCTTACAAGCGGGAGAACACACCGGGGAGCTGTTTTTT. This gives the protein CASSLQAGEHTGELFF.

This clone was observed a handful of times. The CDR3 DNA sequence: TGCGCCAGCAGCGCTGACTTACAGGGGGGCACAGATACGCAGTATTTT. Residues: CASSADLQGGTDTQYF. The chain carries TRBV5-1 and TRBJ2-3, with 8 bases that match TRBD1. The V gene end was trimmed by 4 bases and the J gene end by 1 base; junction bases not matched to a gene: 8. Per the germline V gene, CDR1 is SGHRS and CDR2 is YFSETQ. The CDR3 covers 16 residues.

This chain joins TRBV6-4 and TRBJ2-3; 7 nucleotides agree with TRBD2. This CDR3 region has 16 residues. CDR1 and CDR2 (germline): MRHNA, SNTAGT. Trimming at V came to 3 bases and at J to 4 bases, leaving 10 bases not matched to a gene. The CDR3 nucleotides read TGTGCCAGCAGTGAATCGGTGGGAGGGAGCGCAGATACGCAGTATTTT. Translated, it gives CASSESVGGSADTQYF.

This sequence joins TRBV7-8 and TRBJ1-5, with D possibly TRBD1 on 5 matching bases. The germline gives CDR1 SGHVS, CDR2 FQNEAQ. This CDR3 is 16 amino acids long. Trimming pared 5 bases from V and 6 bases from J, leaving 20 bases between. CDR3 DNA: TGTGCCAGCAGCCCGCACAGGAAGGGTGGGTCTCAGCCCCAGCATTTT. Amino acids: CASSPHRKGGSQPQHF.

This clone has just one count. The chain recombines TRBV13 with TRBJ2-7; TRBD1 is a possible D gene (6 bases). Trimming removed 2 bases at V and 2 bases at J, with 19 bases between. The CDR3 sequence is 17 residues long. Germline V gives CDR1 PRHDT, CDR2 FYEKMQ (reference sequence). The CDR3 protein is CASSLRAPGASTYEQYF. The CDR3 DNA follows: TGTGCCAGCAGCTTAAGGGCCCCAGGGGCTTCTACCTACGAGCAGTACTTC. Full variable domain (remainder filled in from reference TRBV13 and TRBJ2-7): AAGVIQSPRHLIKEKRETATLKCYPIPRHDTVYWYQQGPGQDPQFLISFYEKMQSDKGSIPDRFSAQQFSDYHSELNMSSLELGDSALYFCASSLRAPGASTYEQYFGPGTRLTVT.

This clone was seen more than once but under ten times. The J gene is TRBJ1-1, the V gene TRBV6-1; D may be TRBD1 (5 bases). Germline CDR1 and CDR2: MNHNS and SASEGT. V lost 0 bases, J lost 0 bases, and 11 bases lay in between. This CDR3 comprises 16 residues. Written as DNA, the CDR3 is TGTGCCAGCAGTGAAGCGCATAACAGGATGAACACTGAAGCTTTCTTT. Protein sequence: CASSEAHNRMNTEAFF.

This clone came up a few times. The rearrangement uses TRBV2 and TRBJ2-2; possible D gene TRBD1, 5 bases. CDR1 and CDR2 (germline): SNHLY, FYNNEI. Trimming removed 7 bases at V and 7 bases at J, with 16 bases between. The CDR3 covers 14 residues. Here the CDR3 reads CASTKQGVSGELFF. In DNA form, the CDR3 reads TGTGCCAGCACAAAGCAAGGGGTGAGCGGGGAGCTGTTTTTT.

The chain combines TRBV12-5 with TRBJ2-1; a weak D match, TRBD2 (6 bases). The V end lost 5 bases, the J end lost 0 bases, and 11 bases lay between the germline ends. The CDR3 contains 15 residues. The germline V gene has CDR1 LGHNT and CDR2 FRNRAP. The CDR3 DNA is TGTGCTAGTGGTCAGGGACTGGGCTCCTACAATGAGCAGTTCTTC. This encodes CASGQGLGSYNEQFF. Combining the CDR3 with reference TRBV12-5 and TRBJ2-1 gives the whole variable domain DARVTQTPRHKVTEMGQEVTMRCQPILGHNTVFWYRQTMMQGLELLAYFRNRAPLDDSGMPKDRFSAEMPDATLATLKIQPSEPRDSAVYFCASGQGLGSYNEQFFGPGTRLTVL.

This clone came up a few times. The chain recombines TRBV9 with TRBJ1-3; no clear D gene. The CDR3 totals 15 residues. Germline V gives CDR1 SGDLS, CDR2 YYNGEE. With 0 bases removed from V and 6 bases from J, the gap between germline ends came to 13 bases. Here the CDR3 DNA reads TGTGCCAGCAGCGTAGTTGCGGGTTCGAAAAACACCATATATTTT. Translated: CASSVVAGSKNTIYF.

The chain carries TRBV18 and TRBJ1-4, with 7 bases fitting TRBD1. The CDR3 sequence is 14 residues long. V lost 3 bases to trimming and J lost 6 bases; unmatched junction nucleotides: 4. Germline values: CDR1 KGHSH, CDR2 LQKENI. The CDR3 DNA reads TGTGCCAGCTCACCCACAGGGGCCTATGAAAAACTGTTTTTT. Protein product: CASSPTGAYEKLFF. Based on the CDR3 plus reference TRBV18 and TRBJ1-4, the full variable domain is NAGVMQNPRHLVRRRGQEARLRCSPMKGHSHVYWYRQLPEEGLKFMVYLQKENIIDESGMPKERFSAEFPKEGPSILRIQQVVRGDSAAYFCASSPTGAYEKLFFGSGTQLSVL.

This clone was counted once. The rearrangement joins TRBV5-1 to TRBJ1-1, with D tentatively TRBD1 (5 bases). The CDR3 consists of 13 residues. Between the trimmed V and J ends, which lost 5 bases and 3 bases, there was a span of 11 bases. Germline CDR1 reads SGHRS; CDR2 reads YFSETQ. CDR3 amino acids: CASRQTTDTEAFF. The CDR3 DNA reads TGCGCCAGCAGACAAACGACAGACACTGAAGCTTTCTTT.

The chain is built from TRBV7-8 and TRBJ2-2; D is perhaps TRBD1 (5 bases). The CDR3 covers 17 residues. V was cut by 2 bases and J by 1 base, with 14 bases left in between. Germline CDR1 and CDR2: SGHVS and FQNEAQ. CDR3: CASSLRRTPKNTGELFF. In DNA, the CDR3 is TGTGCCAGCAGCTTACGGCGGACACCTAAGAACACCGGGGAGCTGTTTTTT.

The CDR3 DNA reads as TGCGCCAGCAGCTTGAGTAGCCAGGGGTCACCCCTCCACTTT. It yields the protein CASSLSSQGSPLHF. The chain couples TRBV5-1 to TRBJ1-6, with D possibly matching TRBD1 (6 bases). CDR3 length: 14 residues. The ends were cut back, 1 base at V and 10 bases at J, with 12 bases in the middle. The V gene's germline CDR1 is SGHRS and CDR2 YFSETQ.

V and J are TRBV28 and TRBJ2-7; 8 nucleotides align to TRBD1. Germline CDR1 and CDR2: MDHEN and SYDVKM. V gave up 4 bases and J gave up 0 bases; unmatched junction bases: 5. The CDR3 sequence is 15 residues long. The CDR3 loop is CASSYRDRNSYEQYF. For the CDR3, the DNA is TGTGCCAGCAGTTACCGGGACAGGAACTCCTACGAGCAGTACTTC.

This chain uses TRBV7-2 with TRBJ2-2; TRBD2 might be the D (5 bases). The germline CDR1 and CDR2 sequences are SGHTA and FQGNSA. Deletions cut 4 bases from V and 9 bases from J, with 15 bases between. CDR3 length: 14 amino acids. CDR3 sequence reads: CASSSNGLERELFF. In DNA form, the CDR3 reads TGTGCCAGCAGCTCAAACGGACTGGAGAGGGAGCTGTTTTTT.

The chain employs TRBV2 and TRBJ2-3, with 9 bases lining up with TRBD2. Per germline, CDR1 SNHLY and CDR2 FYNNEI. With 2 bases clipped from V and 4 bases from J, the junction kept 4 bases outside the gene matches. This CDR3 has 15 amino acids. CDR3: CASSELGGGADTQYF. As DNA, the CDR3 is TGTGCCAGCAGTGAACTGGGCGGGGGGGCAGATACGCAGTATTTT.

Only one count was recorded for this clone. The J gene is TRBJ2-7, the V gene TRBV28; D is ambiguous. This CDR3 comprises 16 residues. The germline CDR1 and CDR2 sequences are MDHEN and SYDVKM. The ends were cut back, 5 bases at V and 0 bases at J, with 17 bases in the middle. The CDR3 protein is CASSILSGRLSYEQYF. The CDR3 bases are TGTGCCAGCAGTATACTGTCCGGCAGGCTCTCCTACGAGCAGTACTTC.

The rearrangement uses TRBV4-1 and TRBJ1-2; TRBD1 matches 8 bases. The CDR3 has 13 residues. V dropped 4 bases and J dropped 8; count of bases not matched to a gene: 6. The germline gives CDR1 MGHRA, CDR2 YSYEKL. The CDR3 here is CASSPWTGWGYTF. In DNA, the CDR3 is TGCGCCAGCAGCCCGTGGACAGGGTGGGGCTACACCTTC.